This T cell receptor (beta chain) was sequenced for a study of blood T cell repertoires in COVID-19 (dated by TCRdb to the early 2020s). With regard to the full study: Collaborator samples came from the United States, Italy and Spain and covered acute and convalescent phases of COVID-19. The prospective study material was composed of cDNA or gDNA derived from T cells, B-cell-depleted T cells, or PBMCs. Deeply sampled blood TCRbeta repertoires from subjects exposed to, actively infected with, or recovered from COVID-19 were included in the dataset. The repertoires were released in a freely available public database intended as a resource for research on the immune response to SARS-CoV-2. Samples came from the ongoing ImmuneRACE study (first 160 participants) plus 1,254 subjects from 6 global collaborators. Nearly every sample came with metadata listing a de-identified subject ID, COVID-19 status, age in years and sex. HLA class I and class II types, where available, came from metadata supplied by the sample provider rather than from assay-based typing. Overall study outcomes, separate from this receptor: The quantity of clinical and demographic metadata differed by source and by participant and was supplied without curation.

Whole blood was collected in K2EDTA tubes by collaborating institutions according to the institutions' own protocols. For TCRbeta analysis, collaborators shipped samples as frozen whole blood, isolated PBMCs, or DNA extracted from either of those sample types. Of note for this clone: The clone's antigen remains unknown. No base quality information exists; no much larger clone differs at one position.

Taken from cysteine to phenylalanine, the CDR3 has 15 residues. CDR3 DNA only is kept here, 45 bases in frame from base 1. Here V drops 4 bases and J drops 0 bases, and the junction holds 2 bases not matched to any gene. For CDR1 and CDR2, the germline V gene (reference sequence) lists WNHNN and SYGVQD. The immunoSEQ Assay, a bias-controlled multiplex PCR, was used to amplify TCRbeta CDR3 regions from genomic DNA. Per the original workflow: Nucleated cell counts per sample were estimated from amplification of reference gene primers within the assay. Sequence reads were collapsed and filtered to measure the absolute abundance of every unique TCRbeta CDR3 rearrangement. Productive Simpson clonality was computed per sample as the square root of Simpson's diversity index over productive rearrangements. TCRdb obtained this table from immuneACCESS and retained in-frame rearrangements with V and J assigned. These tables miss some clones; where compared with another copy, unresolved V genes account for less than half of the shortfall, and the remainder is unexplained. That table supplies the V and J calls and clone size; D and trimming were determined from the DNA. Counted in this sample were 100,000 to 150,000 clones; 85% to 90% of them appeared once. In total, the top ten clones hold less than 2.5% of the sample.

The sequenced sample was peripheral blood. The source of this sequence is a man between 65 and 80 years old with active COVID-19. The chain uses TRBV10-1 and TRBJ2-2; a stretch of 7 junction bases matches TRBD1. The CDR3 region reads CASSGQGANTGELFF. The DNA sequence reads TGCGCCAGCAGTGGACAGGGAGCGAACACCGGGGAGCTGTTTTTT.